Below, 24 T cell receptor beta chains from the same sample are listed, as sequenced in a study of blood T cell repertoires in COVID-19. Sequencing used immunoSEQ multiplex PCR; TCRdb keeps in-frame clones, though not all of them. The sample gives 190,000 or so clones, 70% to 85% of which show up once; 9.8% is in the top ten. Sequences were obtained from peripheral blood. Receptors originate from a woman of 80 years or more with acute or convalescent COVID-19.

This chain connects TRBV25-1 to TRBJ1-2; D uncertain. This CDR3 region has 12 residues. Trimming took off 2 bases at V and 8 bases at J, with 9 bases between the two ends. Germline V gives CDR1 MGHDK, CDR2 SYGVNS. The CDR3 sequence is CASSESPGGYTF. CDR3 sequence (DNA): TGTGCCAGCAGTGAAAGCCCAGGCGGCTACACCTTC.

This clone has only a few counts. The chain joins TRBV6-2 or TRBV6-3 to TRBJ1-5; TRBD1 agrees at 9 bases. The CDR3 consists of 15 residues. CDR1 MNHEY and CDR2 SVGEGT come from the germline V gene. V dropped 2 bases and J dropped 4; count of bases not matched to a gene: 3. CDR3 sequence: CASSYQTGGNQPQHF. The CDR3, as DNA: TGTGCCAGCAGTTACCAGACAGGGGGAAATCAGCCCCAGCATTTT.

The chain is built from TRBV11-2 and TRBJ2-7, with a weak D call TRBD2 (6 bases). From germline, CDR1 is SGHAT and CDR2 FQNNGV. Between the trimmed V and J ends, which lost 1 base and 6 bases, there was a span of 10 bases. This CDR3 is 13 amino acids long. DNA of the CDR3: TGTGCCAGCAGCTTAGCCCCTAGCGTCGAGCAGTACTTC. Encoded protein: CASSLAPSVEQYF.

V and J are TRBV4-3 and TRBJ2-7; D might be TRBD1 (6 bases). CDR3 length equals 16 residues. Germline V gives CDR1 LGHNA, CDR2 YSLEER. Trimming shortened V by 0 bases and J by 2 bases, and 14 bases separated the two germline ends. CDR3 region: CASSQEWGRTPYEQYF. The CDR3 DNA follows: TGCGCCAGCAGCCAAGAGTGGGGGCGTACGCCCTACGAGCAGTACTTC.

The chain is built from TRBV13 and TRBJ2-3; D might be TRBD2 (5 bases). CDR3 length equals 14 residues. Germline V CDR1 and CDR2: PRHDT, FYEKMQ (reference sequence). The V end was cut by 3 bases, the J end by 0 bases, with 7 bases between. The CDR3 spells CASSFGLSTDTQYF. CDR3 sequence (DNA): TGTGCCAGCAGCTTTGGACTTAGCACAGATACGCAGTATTTT.

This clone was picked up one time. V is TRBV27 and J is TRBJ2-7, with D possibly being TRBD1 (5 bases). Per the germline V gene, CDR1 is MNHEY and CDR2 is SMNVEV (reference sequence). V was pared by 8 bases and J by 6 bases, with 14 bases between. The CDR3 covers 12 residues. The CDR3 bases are TGTGCCAGCCGAGACAGACAACTCGAGCAGTACTTC. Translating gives CASRDRQLEQYF.

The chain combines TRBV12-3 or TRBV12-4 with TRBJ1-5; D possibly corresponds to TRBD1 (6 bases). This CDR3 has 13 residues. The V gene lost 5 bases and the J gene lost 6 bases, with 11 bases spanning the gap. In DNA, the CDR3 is TGTGCCAGCAGTGGCACAGGGAGTCAGCCCCAGCATTTT. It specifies CASSGTGSQPQHF.

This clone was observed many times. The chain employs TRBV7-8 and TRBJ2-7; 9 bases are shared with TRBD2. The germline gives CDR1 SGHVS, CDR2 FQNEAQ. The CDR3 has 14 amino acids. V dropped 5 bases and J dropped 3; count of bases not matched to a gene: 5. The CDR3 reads CASSLGGGVYEQYF. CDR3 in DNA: TGTGCCAGCAGCCTCGGCGGGGGGGTCTACGAGCAGTACTTC. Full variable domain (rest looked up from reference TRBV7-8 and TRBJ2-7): GAGVSQSPRYKVAKRGQDVALRCDPISGHVSLFWYQQALGQGPEFLTYFQNEAQLDKSGLPSDRFFAERPEGSVSTLKIQRTQQEDSAVYLCASSLGGGVYEQYFGPGTRLTVT.

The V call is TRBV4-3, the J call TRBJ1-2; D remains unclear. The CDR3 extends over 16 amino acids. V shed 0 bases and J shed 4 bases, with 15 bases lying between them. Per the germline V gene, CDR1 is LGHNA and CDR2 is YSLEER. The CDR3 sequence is CASSQELKGGRYGYTF. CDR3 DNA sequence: TGCGCCAGCAGCCAAGAGCTAAAGGGAGGCCGCTATGGCTACACCTTC.

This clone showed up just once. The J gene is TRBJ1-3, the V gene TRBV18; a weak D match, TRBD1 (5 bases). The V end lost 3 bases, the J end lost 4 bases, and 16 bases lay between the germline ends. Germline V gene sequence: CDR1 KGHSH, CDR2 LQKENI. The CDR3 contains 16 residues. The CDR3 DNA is TGTGCCAGCTCACCCTCCAACTACAGGTTGGGAAACACCATATATTTT. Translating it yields CASSPSNYRLGNTIYF.

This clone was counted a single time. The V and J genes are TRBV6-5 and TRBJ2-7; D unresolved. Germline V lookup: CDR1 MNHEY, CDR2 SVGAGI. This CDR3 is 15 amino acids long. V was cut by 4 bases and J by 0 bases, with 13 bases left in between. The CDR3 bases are TGTGCCAGCAGTTCTGACTGGTCTAGCTCCTACGAGCAGTACTTC. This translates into CASSSDWSSSYEQYF.

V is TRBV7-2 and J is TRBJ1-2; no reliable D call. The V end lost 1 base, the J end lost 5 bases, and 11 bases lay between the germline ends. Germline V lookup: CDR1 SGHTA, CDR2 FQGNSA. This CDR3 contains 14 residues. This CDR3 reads CASSLVSTEYGYTF. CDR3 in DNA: TGTGCCAGCAGCTTAGTTTCGACGGAGTATGGCTACACCTTC.

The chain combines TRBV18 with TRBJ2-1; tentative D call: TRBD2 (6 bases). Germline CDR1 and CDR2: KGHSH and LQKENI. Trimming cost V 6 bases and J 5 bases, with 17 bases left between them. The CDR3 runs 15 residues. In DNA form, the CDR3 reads TGTGCCAGCTCCCCGCCGCGGGGCCTTAACAATGAGCAGTTCTTC. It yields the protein CASSPPRGLNNEQFF.

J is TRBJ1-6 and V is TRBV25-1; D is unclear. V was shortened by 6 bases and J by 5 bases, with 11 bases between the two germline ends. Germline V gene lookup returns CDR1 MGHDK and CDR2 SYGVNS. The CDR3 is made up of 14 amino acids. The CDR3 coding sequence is TGTGCCAGCAGAAGCCGACAAAATAATTCACCCCTCCACTTT. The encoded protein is CASRSRQNNSPLHF.

For the CDR3, the DNA is TGCGCCAGCAGCTTACAGGGGCCCGCAGGAACCGGGGAGCTGTTTTTT. It yields the protein CASSLQGPAGTGELFF. The chain couples TRBV5-1 to TRBJ2-2; 7 bases fit TRBD1. V lost 2 bases, J lost 5 bases, and 9 bases stayed unmatched. The germline gives CDR1 SGHRS, CDR2 YFSETQ. The CDR3 covers 16 residues.

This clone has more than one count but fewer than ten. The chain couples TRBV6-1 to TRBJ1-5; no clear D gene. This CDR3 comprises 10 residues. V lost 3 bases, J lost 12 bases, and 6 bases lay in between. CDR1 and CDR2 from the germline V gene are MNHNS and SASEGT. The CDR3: CASSEGGQHF. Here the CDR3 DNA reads TGTGCCAGCAGTGAGGGAGGCCAGCATTTT.

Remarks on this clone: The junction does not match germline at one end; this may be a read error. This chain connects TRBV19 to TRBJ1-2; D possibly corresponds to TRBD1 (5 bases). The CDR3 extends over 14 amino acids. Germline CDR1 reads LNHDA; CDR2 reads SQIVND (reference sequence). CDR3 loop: CASSPFLSQAPGFF. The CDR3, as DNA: TGTGCCAGTAGTCCCTTCCTTTCACAGGCCCCGGGCTTCTTC.

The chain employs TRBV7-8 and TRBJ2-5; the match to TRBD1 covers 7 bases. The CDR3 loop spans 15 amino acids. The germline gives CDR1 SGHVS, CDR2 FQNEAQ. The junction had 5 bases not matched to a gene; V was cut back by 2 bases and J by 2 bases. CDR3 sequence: CASSLHGTAQETQYF. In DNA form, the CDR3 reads TGTGCCAGCAGCTTACACGGGACAGCACAAGAGACCCAGTACTTC.

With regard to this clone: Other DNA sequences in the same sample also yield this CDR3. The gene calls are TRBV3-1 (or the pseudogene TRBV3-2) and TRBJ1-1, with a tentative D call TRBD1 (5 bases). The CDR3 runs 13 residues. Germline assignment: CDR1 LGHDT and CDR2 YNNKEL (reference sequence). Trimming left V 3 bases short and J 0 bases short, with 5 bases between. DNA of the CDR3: TGTGCCAGCAGCCAGACAGTGAACACTGAAGCTTTCTTT. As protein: CASSQTVNTEAFF.

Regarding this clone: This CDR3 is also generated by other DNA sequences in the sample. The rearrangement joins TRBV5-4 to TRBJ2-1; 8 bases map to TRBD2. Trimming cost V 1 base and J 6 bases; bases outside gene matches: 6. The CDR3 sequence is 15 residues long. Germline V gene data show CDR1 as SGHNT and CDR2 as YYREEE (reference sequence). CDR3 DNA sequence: TGTGCCAGCAGCTTGCGGACCAGCGGGAGCAATGAGCAGTTCTTC. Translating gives CASSLRTSGSNEQFF.

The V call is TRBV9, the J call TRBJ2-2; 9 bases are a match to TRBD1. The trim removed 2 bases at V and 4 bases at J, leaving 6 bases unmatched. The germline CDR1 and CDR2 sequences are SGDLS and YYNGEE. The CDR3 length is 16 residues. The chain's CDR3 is CASSVGQGRGTGELFF. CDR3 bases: TGTGCCAGCAGCGTTGGACAGGGGCGGGGCACCGGGGAGCTGTTTTTT.

The CDR3 here is CASSQGGGEYNEQFF. CDR3 nucleotide sequence: TGTGCCAGCAGCCAAGGCGGGGGGGAGTACAATGAGCAGTTCTTC. The chain couples TRBV3-1 (or the pseudogene TRBV3-2) to TRBJ2-1; 9 bases agree with TRBD2. CDR1 and CDR2 (germline): LGHDT, YNNKEL (reference sequence). CDR3 length: 15 amino acids. The J segment lost 4 bases and the V segment lost 1 base, leaving 2 bases of the junction unmatched.

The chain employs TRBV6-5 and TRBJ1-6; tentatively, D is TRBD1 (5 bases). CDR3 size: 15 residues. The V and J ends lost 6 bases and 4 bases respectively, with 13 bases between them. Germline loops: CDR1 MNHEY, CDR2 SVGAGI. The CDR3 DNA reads TGTGCCAGCAGCATGGACGGGGGATATAATTCACCCCTCCACTTT. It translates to CASSMDGGYNSPLHF.

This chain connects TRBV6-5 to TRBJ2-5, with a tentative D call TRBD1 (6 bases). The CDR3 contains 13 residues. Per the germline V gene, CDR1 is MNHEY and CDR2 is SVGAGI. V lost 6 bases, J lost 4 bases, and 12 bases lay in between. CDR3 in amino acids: CASRVGAGETQYF. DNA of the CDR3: TGTGCCAGCAGGGTGGGGGCCGGAGAGACCCAGTACTTC.